The source of this TCR beta chain is a study of OX40 agonist ivuxolimab in advanced cancers. Study-level information: Eligibility admitted prior anti-PD-1, anti-PD-L1 or anti-CTLA-4 therapy; 30% to 40% had some.

Study observations and caveats: Some of the nonresponding patients also showed low levels of normalized T-cell clonal expansion.

The CDR3 loop spans 16 amino acids. The V segment lost 2 bases and the J segment 0 bases; nucleotides outside the gene matches: 3. Germline CDR1 KGHSH, CDR2 LQKENI. In the case of this clone: What it binds is unknown.

Using immunoSEQ multiplex PCR, the repertoire was profiled, and TCRdb retains in-frame clones only, with some absent. The profile shows about 41,000 clones, 80% to 90% of them singletons. The TCR was taken from an adult with an advanced solid tumor such as melanoma, head and neck, liver or kidney cancer. This material consisted of CD4+ or CD8+ T cells sorted from blood, taken in a trial of the OX40 agonist ivuxolimab. This sequence joins TRBV18 and TRBJ2-1; 8 nucleotides agree with TRBD2. The CDR3 sequence: CASSPLSGSSYNEQFF. The CDR3 bases are TGTGCCAGCTCACCATTGAGCGGGAGCTCCTACAATGAGCAGTTCTTC.